The 5 T cell receptor beta chains below come from one sample, sequenced in a study of cytomegalovirus exposure and HLA in healthy donors. Both 60 Vbeta primers and 13 Jbeta primers went into the PCR. Profiling relied on immunoSEQ multiplex PCR, and the TCRdb table lists in-frame clones only, not all of them. The profile covers 150,000 or so clones, with 73% appearing a single time and 1.6% taken by the ten largest. Material: PBMCs. These TCRs come from a woman between 18 and 29 years old in good health and CMV-seronegative.

In the case of this clone: The conserved closing phenylalanine or tryptophan is absent in this CDR3, likely reflecting a read error. This chain uses TRBV10-3 with TRBJ1-5; 7 bases map to TRBD1. In germline, CDR1 is ENHRY, CDR2 SYGVKD. The CDR3 is 17 amino acids. Unmatched junction bases numbered 11, after V lost 2 bases and J lost 4 bases. Written as DNA, the CDR3 is TGTGCCATCAGTGAGGGGGGGACAGTGAATTGGAATCAGCCCCAGCATCTT. Encoded protein: CAISEGGTVNWNQPQHL.

V is TRBV5-4 and J is TRBJ1-2, with a possible D match to TRBD1 (5 bases). V shed 4 bases and J shed 0 bases, with 13 bases lying between them. The germline CDR1 and CDR2 sequences are SGHNT and YYREEE (reference sequence). This CDR3 is 15 amino acids long. As DNA, the CDR3 is TGTGCCAGCAGCCCCCCTCCGACAGCTAACTATGGCTACACCTTC. Translated: CASSPPPTANYGYTF.

Comment on this clone: Other nucleotide sequences in the sample specify the same CDR3. The chain has TRBV7-6 and TRBJ1-2; no definite D call. CDR3 length: 16 residues. Trimming took off 1 base at V and 2 bases at J, with 14 bases between the two ends. Germline V gene sequence: CDR1 SGHVS, CDR2 FNYEAQ. The CDR3 region has the DNA TGTGCCAGCAGCTTAGGCCCTCACTTACCCAACTATGGCTACACCTTC. It encodes CASSLGPHLPNYGYTF.

The chain is built from TRBV5-1 and TRBJ1-1; perhaps TRBD1 as D (5 bases). The length of the CDR3 is 14 residues. The germline V and J ends were trimmed by 2 bases and 3 bases, with 11 bases remaining between them. Germline V gives CDR1 SGHRS, CDR2 YFSETQ. CDR3 sequence (DNA): TGCGCCAGCAGCTTCAAAGGGGCCCACACTGAAGCTTTCTTT. It encodes CASSFKGAHTEAFF.

This sequence joins TRBV28 and TRBJ1-5; 7 nucleotides match TRBD1. Germline V lookup: CDR1 MDHEN, CDR2 SYDVKM. The CDR3 totals 15 residues. Trimming took 6 bases from V and 2 from J; bases not matched to a gene: 7. This chain's CDR3 is CASRDGDRGNQPQHF. In DNA form, the CDR3 reads TGTGCCAGCAGAGACGGCGACAGGGGCAATCAGCCCCAGCATTTT. The full variable domain, its missing parts supplied by reference TRBV28 and TRBJ1-5, is DVKVTQSSRYLVKRTGEKVFLECVQDMDHENMFWYRQDPGLGLRLIYFSYDVKMKEKGDIPEGYSVSREKKERFSLILESASTNQTSMYLCASRDGDRGNQPQHFGDGTRLSIL.